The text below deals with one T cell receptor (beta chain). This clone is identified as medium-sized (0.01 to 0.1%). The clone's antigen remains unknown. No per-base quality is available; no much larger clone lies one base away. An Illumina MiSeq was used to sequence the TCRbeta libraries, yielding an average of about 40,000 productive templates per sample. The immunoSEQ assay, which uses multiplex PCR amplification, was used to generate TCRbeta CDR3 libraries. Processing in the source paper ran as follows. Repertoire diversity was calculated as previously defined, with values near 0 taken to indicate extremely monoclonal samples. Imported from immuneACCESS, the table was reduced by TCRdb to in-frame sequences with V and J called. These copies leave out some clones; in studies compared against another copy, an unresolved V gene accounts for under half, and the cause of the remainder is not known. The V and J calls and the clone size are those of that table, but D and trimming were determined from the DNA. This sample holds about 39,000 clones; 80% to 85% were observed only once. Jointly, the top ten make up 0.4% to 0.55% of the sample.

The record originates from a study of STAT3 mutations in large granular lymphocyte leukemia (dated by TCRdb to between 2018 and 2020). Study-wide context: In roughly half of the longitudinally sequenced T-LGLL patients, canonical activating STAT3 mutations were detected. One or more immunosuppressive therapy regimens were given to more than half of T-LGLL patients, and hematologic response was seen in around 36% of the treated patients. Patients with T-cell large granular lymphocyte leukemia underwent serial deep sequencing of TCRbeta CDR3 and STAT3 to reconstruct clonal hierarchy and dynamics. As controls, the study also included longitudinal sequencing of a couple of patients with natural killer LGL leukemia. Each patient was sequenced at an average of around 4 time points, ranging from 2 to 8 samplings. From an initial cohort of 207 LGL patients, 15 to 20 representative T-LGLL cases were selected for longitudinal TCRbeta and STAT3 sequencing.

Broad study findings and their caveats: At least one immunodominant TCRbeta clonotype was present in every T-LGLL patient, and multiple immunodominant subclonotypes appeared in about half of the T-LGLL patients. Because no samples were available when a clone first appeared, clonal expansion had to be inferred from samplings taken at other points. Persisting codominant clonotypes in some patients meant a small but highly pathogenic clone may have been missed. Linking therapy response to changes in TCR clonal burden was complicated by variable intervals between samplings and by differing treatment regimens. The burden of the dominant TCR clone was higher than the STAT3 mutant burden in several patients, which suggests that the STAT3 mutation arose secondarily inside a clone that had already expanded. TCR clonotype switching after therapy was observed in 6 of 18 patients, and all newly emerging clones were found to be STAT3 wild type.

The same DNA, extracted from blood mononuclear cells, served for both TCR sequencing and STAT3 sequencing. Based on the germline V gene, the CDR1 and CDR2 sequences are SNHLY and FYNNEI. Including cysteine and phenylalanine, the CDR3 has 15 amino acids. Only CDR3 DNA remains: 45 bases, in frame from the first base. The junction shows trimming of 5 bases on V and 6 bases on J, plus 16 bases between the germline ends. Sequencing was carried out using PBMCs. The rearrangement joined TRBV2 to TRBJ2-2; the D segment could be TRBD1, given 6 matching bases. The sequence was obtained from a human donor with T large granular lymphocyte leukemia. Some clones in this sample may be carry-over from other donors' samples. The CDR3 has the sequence CASSSGQLAPGELFF. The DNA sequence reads TGTGCCAGCAGTTCAGGACAGCTTGCGCCCGGGGAGCTGTTTTTT.